This TCR beta chain originates from a study of shared clonotypes between healthy human individuals. For each subset, genomic DNA was distributed in equal portions over several immunoSEQ plates. In the original processing: Filtering of immunoSEQ junctional sequences could not match full-length read filtering. Profiled with immunoSEQ multiplex PCR; TCRdb holds only in-frame clones, not every one. D and trimming come from the DNA, and the V and J calls and clone size come from that table. The table shows about 960,000 clones, with over 75% occurring only once. Into CD45RA+ naive and CD45RA-negative memory subsets, the CD4+ cells were split. This TCR came from a young man in good health. The sample was memory CD4+ T cells sorted from blood. Subset indicated: CD45RA-negative fraction.

The CDR3 spells CASSSDRGNTIYF. The CDR3 DNA reads TGTGCCAGCAGTTCGGACAGGGGAAACACCATATATTTT. The chain combines TRBV6-5 with TRBJ1-3; the match to TRBD1 covers 7 bases. The CDR3 contains 13 residues. The V gene end was trimmed by 4 bases and the J gene end by 4 bases; junction bases not matched to a gene: 1. Germline CDR1 is MNHEY and CDR2 is SVGAGI.